Below, 12 T cell receptor beta chains from the same sample are listed, as sequenced in a study of T cell changes during pregnancy in multiple sclerosis. The table came from immunoSEQ multiplex PCR; TCRdb's copy has only in-frame clones and leaves some out. Here the sample spans 70,000 to 100,000 clones, 94% being singletons. Material: peripheral blood, obtained in the third trimester of pregnancy. The receptors were sampled from a female donor with multiple sclerosis, enrolled in a pregnancy study.

The chain couples TRBV11-3 to TRBJ2-5; maybe TRBD1 (7 bases). Germline V lookup: CDR1 SGHNT, CDR2 YENEEA. The CDR3 consists of 17 residues. V gave up 0 bases and J gave up 0 bases, with 14 bases separating them. CDR3 in amino acids: CASSLDYAGGYQETQYF. CDR3 in DNA: TGTGCCAGCAGCTTAGATTACGCAGGGGGGTACCAAGAGACCCAGTACTTC.

The rearrangement joins TRBV5-6 to TRBJ1-2, with no clear D. CDR1 SGHDT and CDR2 YYEEEE come from the germline V gene. CDR3 length: 14 amino acids. With 0 bases removed from V and 6 bases from J, the gap between germline ends came to 12 bases. CDR3 DNA: TGTGCCAGCAGCTTGGGATCCGGCGGGGATGGCTACACCTTC. Its protein product is CASSLGSGGDGYTF.

The chain uses TRBV5-1 and TRBJ2-1, with TRBD1 as a possible D gene (5 bases). V gave up 3 bases and J gave up 6 bases, with 10 bases separating them. This CDR3 has 13 amino acids. Germline V CDR1 and CDR2: SGHRS, YFSETQ. CDR3 nucleotide sequence: TGCGCCAGCAGCTCCGGACAAAGCAATGAGCAGTTCTTC. Residues: CASSSGQSNEQFF.

The chain carries TRBV6-5 and TRBJ2-1, with 7 nucleotides matching TRBD2. J gave up 6 bases and V 4 bases, and 3 bases lay outside the gene matches. The CDR3 length is 13 residues. CDR1 MNHEY and CDR2 SVGAGI come from the germline V gene. DNA for the CDR3: TGTGCCAGCAGTTTAAGCGGGACCAATGAGCAGTTCTTC. This gives the protein CASSLSGTNEQFF.

The chain combines TRBV5-1 with TRBJ1-2; 9 bases are a match to TRBD1. The CDR3 consists of 12 residues. Germline trimming cut 4 bases from V and 6 bases from J; bases unmatched to any gene: 1. Germline values: CDR1 SGHRS, CDR2 YFSETQ. CDR3 in DNA: TGCGCCAGCAGCGGGACAGGGAATGGCTACACCTTC. It codes for CASSGTGNGYTF. The entire variable domain, with the rest obtained from reference TRBV5-1 and TRBJ1-2, is as follows: KAGVTQTPRYLIKTRGQQVTLSCSPISGHRSVSWYQQTPGQGLQFLFEYFSETQRNKGNFPGRFSGRQFSNSRSEMNVSTLELGDSALYLCASSGTGNGYTFGSGTRLTVV.

This chain's CDR3 is CAISESEGMSYGYTF. DNA of the CDR3: TGTGCCATCAGTGAGTCGGAGGGGATGAGCTATGGCTACACCTTC. The V and J genes are TRBV10-3 and TRBJ1-2; D possibly corresponds to TRBD1 (5 bases). V shed 0 bases and J shed 4 bases, with 12 bases lying between them. This CDR3 has 15 amino acids. Germline V lookup: CDR1 ENHRY, CDR2 SYGVKD.

This chain uses TRBV5-6 with TRBJ1-1; D is unresolved. The CDR3 extends over 14 amino acids. Germline lookup yields CDR1 SGHDT and CDR2 YYEEEE. V lost 0 bases to trimming and J lost 6 bases, with 12 bases between them. The DNA for the CDR3 is TGTGCCAGCAGCTTGGTGCAGCGATCCCCTGAAGCTTTCTTT. This encodes CASSLVQRSPEAFF. Using reference TRBV5-6 and TRBJ1-1 for the parts outside the CDR3, the full variable domain is DAGVTQSPTHLIKTRGQQVTLRCSPKSGHDTVSWYQQALGQGPQFIFQYYEEEERQRGNFPDRFSGHQFPNYSSELNVNALLLGDSALYLCASSLVQRSPEAFFGQGTRLTVV.

The chain uses TRBV29-1 and TRBJ2-2, with 7 positions matching TRBD2. There are 14 residues in the CDR3. Germline V gene sequence: CDR1 SQVTM, CDR2 ANQGSEA. J lost 4 bases, V lost 7 bases, and 9 bases had no gene match. In DNA, the CDR3 is TGCAGCGCCCGGGACTACATCACCACCGGGGAGCTGTTTTTT. Amino acids: CSARDYITTGELFF.

The V and J genes are TRBV30 and TRBJ1-5, with D uncertain. V shed 0 bases and J shed 1 base, with 4 bases lying between them. Germline loops: CDR1 GTSNPN, CDR2 SVGIG (reference sequence). This CDR3 is built from 13 residues. The CDR3: CAWSVQSNQPQHF. The CDR3 DNA is TGTGCCTGGAGTGTGCAGAGCAATCAGCCCCAGCATTTT.

The V and J genes are TRBV19 and TRBJ2-7, with TRBD1 matching over 7 bases. The germline V gene has CDR1 LNHDA and CDR2 SQIVND (reference sequence). This CDR3 has 15 residues. J lost 0 bases, V lost 2 bases, and 4 bases had no gene match. DNA for the CDR3: TGTGCCAGTAGTATATTTTCAGGGGGCTCCTACGAGCAGTACTTC. Its translation is CASSIFSGGSYEQYF. The full variable domain, with the rest looked up from reference TRBV19 and TRBJ2-7, is DGGITQSPKYLFRKEGQNVTLSCEQNLNHDAMYWYRQDPGQGLRLIYYSQIVNDFQKGDIAEGYSVSREKKESFPLTVTSAQKNPTAFYLCASSIFSGGSYEQYFGPGTRLTVT.

The chain employs TRBV11-3 and TRBJ2-7, with a weak D call TRBD2 (6 bases). Trimming took off 1 base at V and 3 bases at J, with 13 bases between the two ends. The CDR3 loop spans 15 amino acids. Germline V gene data show CDR1 as SGHNT and CDR2 as YENEEA. Here the CDR3 reads CASSLGTAEGYEQYF. CDR3 DNA sequence: TGTGCCAGCAGCTTAGGAACAGCGGAGGGCTACGAGCAGTACTTC.

The chain has TRBV5-1 and TRBJ1-2; 7 bases are shared with TRBD1. After removal of 5 bases from V and 0 bases from J, the junction contained 10 bases not matched to a gene. The germline V gene has CDR1 SGHRS and CDR2 YFSETQ. The CDR3 is made up of 16 amino acids. CDR3 protein: CASRDWGTVSNYGYTF. The CDR3 DNA reads as TGCGCCAGCAGGGATTGGGGGACAGTATCTAACTATGGCTACACCTTC. The full variable domain, with the rest looked up from reference TRBV5-1 and TRBJ1-2, is KAGVTQTPRYLIKTRGQQVTLSCSPISGHRSVSWYQQTPGQGLQFLFEYFSETQRNKGNFPGRFSGRQFSNSRSEMNVSTLELGDSALYLCASRDWGTVSNYGYTFGSGTRLTVV.